This TCR beta chain stems from a study of CD8 T cells in Susac syndrome. Overall study results and limits: In total CD8+ repertoires, approximately 17 Susac-specific public clones were found, and four to six in CD8+ TEMRA repertoires.

To note about this clonotype: Antigen: not known.

When the RNA was reverse transcribed, random hexamers were used with an input of about 0.5 to 1 ug. TCRdb reanalysed the immunoSEQ multiplex PCR reads using MiXCR and keeps one entry per CDR3 protein. This sample carries about 110,000 distinct CDR3 sequences, 94% of them seen once, and the ten largest clones take about 0.41%. The CDR3 loop spans 15 amino acids. Unmatched junction bases numbered 4, after V lost 0 bases and J lost 7 bases. Germline CDR1 reads SGHDT; CDR2 reads YYEEEE. The rearrangement uses TRBV5-6 and TRBJ2-1; 10 bases align to TRBD2. Sequencing was done on a sample of CD8+ T cells from PBMCs. The source is a human donor with Susac syndrome. CDR3 amino acids: CASSLAAGGRNEQFF. In nucleotides, the CDR3 is TGTGCCAGCAGCTTGGCAGCGGGGGGGCGGAATGAGCAGTTCTTC. Full variable domain (remainder filled in from reference TRBV5-6 and TRBJ2-1): DAGVTQSPTHLIKTRGQQVTLRCSPKSGHDTVSWYQQALGQGPQFIFQYYEEEERQRGNFPDRFSGHQFPNYSSELNVNALLLGDSALYLCASSLAAGGRNEQFFGPGTRLTVL.